The 17 T cell receptor beta chains below come from one sample, sequenced in a study of blood T cell repertoires in COVID-19. Assay: immunoSEQ multiplex PCR; the TCRdb copy retains only in-frame clones and omits some. Of 98,000 or so clones listed, roughly 91% are singletons. Sequencing was carried out using peripheral blood. All receptors derive from a human donor in a cohort sampled during active COVID-19.

This clone was counted only a few times. The chain recombines TRBV4-2 with TRBJ2-3, with 9 nucleotides matching TRBD1. Germline V gene sequence: CDR1 LGHNA, CDR2 YNFKEQ. V gave up 4 bases and J gave up 4 bases; unmatched junction bases: 12. The CDR3 consists of 17 residues. The CDR3 reads CASSPADRGNPPDTQYF. The CDR3, as DNA: TGTGCCAGCAGCCCGGCCGACAGGGGGAATCCTCCAGATACGCAGTATTTT.

This clone was seen at least ten times. This chain uses TRBV4-3 with TRBJ1-2, with D perhaps TRBD1 (6 bases). The CDR3 is made up of 18 amino acids. V dropped 0 bases and J dropped 4 bases, with 21 bases sitting between them. CDR1 is LGHNA and CDR2 is YSLEER in the germline V gene. CDR3 sequence (DNA): TGCGCCAGCAGCCAAGATAGGGACACCGGATGGGAGTTCTATGGCTACACCTTC. This sequence encodes CASSQDRDTGWEFYGYTF.

The chain has TRBV4-2 and TRBJ2-1; possibly TRBD2 for D (5 bases). Germline CDR1 and CDR2: LGHNA and YNFKEQ. The CDR3 length is 14 residues. V was pared by 4 bases and J by 3 bases, with 10 bases between. The CDR3 bases are TGTGCCAGCAGCCCCAACCGGGACTACAATGAGCAGTTCTTC. Translated, it gives CASSPNRDYNEQFF.

A single count supports this clone. This chain joins TRBV28 and TRBJ1-6; 12 positions agree with TRBD1. The germline CDR1 and CDR2 sequences are MDHEN and SYDVKM. This CDR3 contains 16 residues. The ends lost 0 bases at V and 9 bases at J; junction bases unmatched: 3. The CDR3 nucleotides read TGTGCCAGCAGTTTATGGGGACAGGGGGCGAGTTCACCCCTCCACTTT. Amino acid sequence: CASSLWGQGASSPLHF. The full variable domain, its missing parts supplied by reference TRBV28 and TRBJ1-6, is DVKVTQSSRYLVKRTGEKVFLECVQDMDHENMFWYRQDPGLGLRLIYFSYDVKMKEKGDIPEGYSVSREKKERFSLILESASTNQTSMYLCASSLWGQGASSPLHFGNGTRLTVT.

This rearrangement joins TRBV28 to TRBJ2-3, with TRBD1 matching 8 bases. CDR3 length equals 15 residues. Germline V gene lookup returns CDR1 MDHEN and CDR2 SYDVKM. V lost 6 bases to trimming and J lost 2 bases; unmatched junction nucleotides: 7. The DNA for the CDR3 is TGTGCCAGCAGGCCAGGGGGCCTCCTCACAGATACGCAGTATTTT. This sequence encodes CASRPGGLLTDTQYF.

The chain has TRBV5-1 and TRBJ2-3; 10 positions match TRBD1. This CDR3 comprises 15 residues. Germline loops: CDR1 SGHRS, CDR2 YFSETQ. The V and J ends lost 4 bases and 6 bases, in that order; junction bases with no gene match: 8. The CDR3 loop reads CASSGTTGGADTQYF. The DNA of the CDR3 is TGCGCCAGCAGCGGGACGACAGGGGGCGCGGATACGCAGTATTTT.

In this sample, this clone turned up once. The chain carries TRBV7-9 and TRBJ1-1, with 8 positions matching TRBD1. The CDR3 is 13 residues long. With 1 base clipped from V and 11 bases from J, the junction kept 6 bases outside the gene matches. Germline V gene sequence: CDR1 SEHNR, CDR2 FQNEAQ (reference sequence). The CDR3 DNA reads TGTGCCAGCAGCTTAGGCATCAGGGGGCAGGCTTTCTTT. This encodes CASSLGIRGQAFF.

The chain links TRBV6-2 or TRBV6-3 to TRBJ2-4; D unresolved. Germline V gene sequence: CDR1 MNHEY, CDR2 SVGEGT. The CDR3 is 18 amino acids. Trimming pared 0 bases from V and 0 bases from J, leaving 15 bases between. CDR3 DNA sequence: TGTGCCAGCAGTTACTCCCAAAGCCGGTCTCTAGCCAAAAACATTCAGTACTTC. This codes for CASSYSQSRSLAKNIQYF.

The chain recombines TRBV6-6 with TRBJ2-2, with D possibly matching TRBD2 (6 bases). The CDR3 length is 15 residues. Between the trimmed V and J ends, which lost 4 bases and 0 bases, there was a span of 9 bases. Germline V gives CDR1 MNHNY, CDR2 SVGAGI (reference sequence). CDR3 nucleotide sequence: TGTGCCAGCAGTTGGACTAAAACGAACACCGGGGAGCTGTTTTTT. Translating it yields CASSWTKTNTGELFF.

The CDR3 DNA follows: TGTGCCAGCAGCTTGTTGCAGAAGAACACTGAAGCTTTCTTT. It encodes CASSLLQKNTEAFF. The V and J genes are TRBV5-4 and TRBJ1-1; D not certain. Per the germline V gene, CDR1 is SGHNT and CDR2 is YYREEE (reference sequence). CDR3 length equals 14 residues. V lost 1 base, J lost 1 base, and 8 bases lay in between. The full variable domain, with the rest looked up from reference TRBV5-4 and TRBJ1-1, is ETGVTQSPTHLIKTRGQQVTLRCSSQSGHNTVSWYQQALGQGPQFIFQYYREEENGRGNFPPRFSGLQFPNYSSELNVNALELDDSALYLCASSLLQKNTEAFFGQGTRLTVV.

The rearrangement joins TRBV7-9 to TRBJ2-5; perhaps TRBD1 as D (6 bases). Per the germline V gene, CDR1 is SEHNR and CDR2 is FQNEAQ (reference sequence). V shed 3 bases and J shed 3 bases, with 8 bases lying between them. This CDR3 contains 13 residues. The CDR3 DNA sequence: TGTGCCAGCAGCTTCGACAGGAAAGAGACCCAGTACTTC. It encodes CASSFDRKETQYF.

This clone was picked up one time. This sequence joins TRBV9 and TRBJ2-1; possible D gene TRBD2, 6 bases. The CDR3 is made up of 20 amino acids. The V gene's germline CDR1 is SGDLS and CDR2 YYNGEE. V lost 3 bases to trimming and J lost 4 bases, with 29 bases between them. As DNA, the CDR3 is TGTGCCAGCAGCGCCGCCCTGGGCGGGATGGGGGTCTTAAGTTACAATGAGCAGTTCTTC. Protein product: CASSAALGGMGVLSYNEQFF.

The V call is TRBV4-2, the J call TRBJ2-3; possible D gene TRBD2, 6 bases. There are 14 residues in the CDR3. Looked up from germline, CDR1 is LGHNA and CDR2 is YNFKEQ. Trimming left V 4 bases short and J 2 bases short, with 10 bases between. The CDR3 reads CASSRGVITDTQYF. CDR3 DNA: TGTGCCAGCAGCCGGGGGGTGATCACAGATACGCAGTATTTT.

This clone was counted a few times. The V gene is TRBV12-3 or TRBV12-4, the J gene TRBJ1-1, with TRBD1 matching over 7 bases. The junction had 3 bases not matched to a gene; V was cut back by 3 bases and J by 5 bases. The CDR3 totals 13 residues. The CDR3 loop is CASSFSQGTEAFF. Written as DNA, the CDR3 is TGTGCCAGCAGTTTCTCACAGGGGACTGAAGCTTTCTTT.

The rearrangement links TRBV9 to TRBJ2-3; no definite D call. The CDR3 sequence is 16 residues long. Germline CDR1 is SGDLS and CDR2 is YYNGEE. With 0 bases removed from V and 3 bases from J, the gap between germline ends came to 14 bases. The CDR3 is CASSVESWSRTDTQYF. The CDR3 region has the DNA TGTGCCAGCAGCGTAGAATCATGGTCGCGGACAGATACGCAGTATTTT.

The rearrangement joins TRBV18 to TRBJ2-3; 9 bases are a match to TRBD1. V shed 5 bases, J shed 2 bases, and the junction held 5 bases outside the gene matches. The CDR3 has 15 amino acids. The germline V gene encodes CDR1 KGHSH and CDR2 LQKENI. The DNA for the CDR3 is TGTGCCAGCTCATCGGGACAGGGCAACACAGATACGCAGTATTTT. Translation: CASSSGQGNTDTQYF. Full variable domain (missing parts from reference TRBV18 and TRBJ2-3): NAGVMQNPRHLVRRRGQEARLRCSPMKGHSHVYWYRQLPEEGLKFMVYLQKENIIDESGMPKERFSAEFPKEGPSILRIQQVVRGDSAAYFCASSSGQGNTDTQYFGPGTRLTVL.

The rearrangement joins TRBV7-6 to TRBJ1-6; possibly TRBD1 for D (5 bases). Germline CDR1 SGHVS, CDR2 FNYEAQ. V gave up 5 bases and J gave up 0 bases, with 11 bases separating them. This CDR3 comprises 16 residues. CDR3 in DNA: TGTGCCAGCAGCCGGGGGGGGGACTCCTATAATTCACCCCTCCACTTT. It is translated as CASSRGGDSYNSPLHF.